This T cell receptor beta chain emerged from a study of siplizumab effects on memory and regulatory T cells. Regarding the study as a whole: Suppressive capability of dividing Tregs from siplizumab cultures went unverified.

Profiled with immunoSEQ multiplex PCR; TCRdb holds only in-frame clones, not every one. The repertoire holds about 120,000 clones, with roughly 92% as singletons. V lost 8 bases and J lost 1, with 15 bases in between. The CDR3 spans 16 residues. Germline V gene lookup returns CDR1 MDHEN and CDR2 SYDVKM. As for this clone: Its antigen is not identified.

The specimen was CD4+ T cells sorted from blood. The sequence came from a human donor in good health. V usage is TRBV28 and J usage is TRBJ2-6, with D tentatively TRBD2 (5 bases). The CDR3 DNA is TGTGCCAGCGCAGGACGAAGGAGGTCTGGGGCCAACGTCCTGACTTTC. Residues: CASAGRRRSGANVLTF.